This TCR beta chain derives from a study of blood T cell repertoires in COVID-19. Study-wide context: The United States, Italy and Spain supplied acute and convalescent COVID-19 samples. T cells, B-cell-depleted T cells, or PBMCs provided the cDNA or gDNA that served as material.

V dropped 5 bases and J dropped 4 bases, with 15 bases sitting between them. Germline-derived CDR1 and CDR2 are SGHTS and YDEGEE. This CDR3 spans 14 amino acids. Repertoires were generated with immunoSEQ multiplex PCR, while TCRdb's copy carries only in-frame clones and drops some. The table shows roughly 120,000 clones, with around nine tenths occurring only once. This chain connects TRBV5-8 to TRBJ1-2; D not resolved. This TCR was sampled from a man in his forties with acute or convalescent COVID-19. The sample comprised peripheral blood. This chain's CDR3 is CASRPRYNTYGYTF. The CDR3 nucleotides are TGTGCCAGCAGACCTCGTTACAACACCTATGGCTACACCTTC. The full variable domain, its missing parts supplied by reference TRBV5-8 and TRBJ1-2, is EAGVTQSPTHLIKTRGQQATLRCSPISGHTSVYWYQQALGLGLQFLLWYDEGEERNRGNFPPRFSGRQFPNYSSELNVNALELEDSALYLCASRPRYNTYGYTFGSGTRLTVV.